The T cell receptor beta chain under discussion was sequenced for a study of blood T cell repertoires in COVID-19. For the study at large: Spain, Italy and the United States supplied samples that represented acute and convalescent COVID-19.

As handled by the study authors: Amplified reference gene primers provided the basis for estimating nucleated cell counts. Sequencing used immunoSEQ multiplex PCR; TCRdb keeps in-frame clones, though not all of them. The V and J calls and clone size were taken over from that table, and D and trimming were inferred from the DNA. This table holds about 150,000 clones, 70% to 90% found once. Germline values: CDR1 SGHTA, CDR2 FQGNSA. The CDR3 consists of 16 residues. V was shortened by 2 bases and J by 4 bases, with 15 bases between the two germline ends. The sequence was obtained from a woman older than 75 with COVID-19, enrolled during active disease. The V call is TRBV7-2, the J call TRBJ1-3; possible D gene TRBD1, 5 bases. Sequencing used peripheral blood. Here the CDR3 reads CASSLTSGSAGNTIYF. In DNA form, the CDR3 reads TGTGCCAGCAGCTTAACGTCAGGGTCAGCCGGAAACACCATATATTTT.